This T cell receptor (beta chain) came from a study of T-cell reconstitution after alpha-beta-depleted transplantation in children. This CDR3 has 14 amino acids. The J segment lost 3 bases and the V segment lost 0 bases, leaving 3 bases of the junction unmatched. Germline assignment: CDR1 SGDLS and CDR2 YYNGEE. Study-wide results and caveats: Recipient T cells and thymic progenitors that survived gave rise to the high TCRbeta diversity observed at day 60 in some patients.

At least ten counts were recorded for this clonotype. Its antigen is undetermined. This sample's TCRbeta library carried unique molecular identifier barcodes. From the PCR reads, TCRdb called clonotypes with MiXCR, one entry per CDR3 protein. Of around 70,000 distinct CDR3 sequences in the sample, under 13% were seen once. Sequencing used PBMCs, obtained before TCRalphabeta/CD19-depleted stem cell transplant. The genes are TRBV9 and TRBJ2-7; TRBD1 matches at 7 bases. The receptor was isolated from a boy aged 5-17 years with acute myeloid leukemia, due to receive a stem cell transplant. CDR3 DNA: TGTGCCAGCAGCGTAGCTGCAGGGGGCTACGAGCAGTACTTC. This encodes CASSVAAGGYEQYF.